This T cell receptor (beta chain) was documented in a study of T cells expressing NK-cell markers. The CDR3 consists of 16 residues. In germline, CDR1 is SGHDT, CDR2 YYEEEE. TCRdb reworked the 5' RACE reads into one entry per CDR3 protein, no DNA. This specimen shows 550,000 or so distinct CDR3 sequences; the ten leading clones hold approximately 3.6%. J is TRBJ2-7 and V is TRBV5-6; TCRdb's D call of TRBD1 is untestable without DNA. Source material: blood T cells: a sorted CD56 or NKG2C T cell subset, CD4+ or CD8+ T cells, or bulk PBMC T cells (not recorded which). The receptor's source is a man younger than 35 in good health. CDR3: CASSGAPGSAPYEQYF.